This T cell receptor beta chain was captured in a study of T-cell memory formation after mild COVID-19. Across the study: Clusters were largely donor specific. Notes on the study in general: Contracting CD4+ clones sat mainly in CM and EM; CD8+ in EMRA.

The CDR3 runs 12 residues. V was cut by 10 bases and J by 2 bases, with 12 bases left in between. Using constant-segment primers, 5'RACE produced TCR alpha and TCR beta cDNA libraries carrying sample barcodes and UMIs. In TCRdb, the 5' RACE reads were re-called with MiXCR into one record per CDR3 protein. The sample has 550,000 to 600,000 distinct CDR3 sequences, about a fifth seen once; the top ten hold roughly 9.1%. On this clonotype: Its antigen is not known.

What was sequenced was PBMCs or a T cell subset sorted from them (not recorded which). This rearrangement joins TRBV12-3 or TRBV12-4 to TRBJ2-7; tentative D call: TRBD2 (6 bases). The source is an adult woman who had mild COVID-19 (a few samples of this study predate the infection). Cell type and time point are not known. CDR3 DNA sequence: TGTGCCATCGGAGGGAGCCCCTACGAGCAGTACTTC. It translates to CAIGGSPYEQYF.